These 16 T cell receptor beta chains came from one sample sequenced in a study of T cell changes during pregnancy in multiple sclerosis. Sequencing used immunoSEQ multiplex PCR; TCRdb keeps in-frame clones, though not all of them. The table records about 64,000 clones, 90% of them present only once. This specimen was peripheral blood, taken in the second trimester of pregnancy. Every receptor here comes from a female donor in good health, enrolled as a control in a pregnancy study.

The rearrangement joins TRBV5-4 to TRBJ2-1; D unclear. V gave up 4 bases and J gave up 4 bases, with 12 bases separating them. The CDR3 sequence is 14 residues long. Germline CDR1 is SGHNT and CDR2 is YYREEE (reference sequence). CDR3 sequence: CASSPTSQYNEQFF. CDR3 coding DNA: TGTGCCAGCAGCCCCACTTCCCAATACAATGAGCAGTTCTTC. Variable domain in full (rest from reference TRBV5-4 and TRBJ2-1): ETGVTQSPTHLIKTRGQQVTLRCSSQSGHNTVSWYQQALGQGPQFIFQYYREEENGRGNFPPRFSGLQFPNYSSELNVNALELDDSALYLCASSPTSQYNEQFFGPGTRLTVL.

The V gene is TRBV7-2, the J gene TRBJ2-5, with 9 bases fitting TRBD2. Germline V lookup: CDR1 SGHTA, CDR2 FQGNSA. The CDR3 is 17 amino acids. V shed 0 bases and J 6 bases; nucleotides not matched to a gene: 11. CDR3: CASSLAPSGTPGQTQYF. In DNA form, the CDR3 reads TGTGCCAGCAGCTTAGCTCCTAGCGGGACGCCTGGGCAGACCCAGTACTTC. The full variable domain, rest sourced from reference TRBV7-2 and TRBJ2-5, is GAGVSQSPSNKVTEKGKDVELRCDPISGHTALYWYRQSLGQGLEFLIYFQGNSAPDKSGLPSDRFSAERTGGSVSTLTIQRTQQEDSAVYLCASSLAPSGTPGQTQYFGPGTRLLVL.

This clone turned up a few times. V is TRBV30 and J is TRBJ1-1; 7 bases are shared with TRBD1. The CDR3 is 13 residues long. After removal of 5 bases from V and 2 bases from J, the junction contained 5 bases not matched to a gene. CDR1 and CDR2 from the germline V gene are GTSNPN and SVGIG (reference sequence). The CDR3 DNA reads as TGTGCCTGGTGTACAGGGGTCAACACTGAAGCTTTCTTT. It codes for CAWCTGVNTEAFF.

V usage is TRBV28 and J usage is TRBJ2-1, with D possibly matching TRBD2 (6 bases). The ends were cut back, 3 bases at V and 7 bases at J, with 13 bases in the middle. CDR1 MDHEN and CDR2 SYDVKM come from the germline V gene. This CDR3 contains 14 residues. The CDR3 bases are TGTGCCAGCAGTTTCAGTCCAGGGACTAATGAGCAGTTCTTC. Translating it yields CASSFSPGTNEQFF.

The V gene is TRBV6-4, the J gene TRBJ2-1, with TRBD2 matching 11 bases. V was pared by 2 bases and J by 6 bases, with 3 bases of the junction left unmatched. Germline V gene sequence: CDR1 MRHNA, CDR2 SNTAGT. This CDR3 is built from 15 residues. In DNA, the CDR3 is TGTGCCAGCAGTGACGATAGCGGGGGGGGCAATGAGCAGTTCTTC. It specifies CASSDDSGGGNEQFF.

The CDR3 DNA sequence: TGTGCTAGTGGTCCCAGGTGGGGGCAGGAAGGCTACACCTTC. The encoded protein is CASGPRWGQEGYTF. The V gene is TRBV12-5, the J gene TRBJ1-2; D might be TRBD1 (6 bases). The CDR3 extends over 14 amino acids. The V end lost 5 bases, the J end lost 8 bases, and 18 bases lay between the germline ends. Germline-derived CDR1 and CDR2 are LGHNT and FRNRAP. Combining the CDR3 with reference TRBV12-5 and TRBJ1-2 gives the whole variable domain DARVTQTPRHKVTEMGQEVTMRCQPILGHNTVFWYRQTMMQGLELLAYFRNRAPLDDSGMPKDRFSAEMPDATLATLKIQPSEPRDSAVYFCASGPRWGQEGYTFGSGTRLTVV.

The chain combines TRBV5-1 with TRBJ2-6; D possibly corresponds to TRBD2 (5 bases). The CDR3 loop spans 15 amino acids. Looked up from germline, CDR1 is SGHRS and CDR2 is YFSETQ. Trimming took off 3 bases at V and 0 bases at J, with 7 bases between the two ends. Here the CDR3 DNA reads TGCGCCAGCAGCTCGGGAAGCTCTGGGGCCAACGTCCTGACTTTC. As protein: CASSSGSSGANVLTF.

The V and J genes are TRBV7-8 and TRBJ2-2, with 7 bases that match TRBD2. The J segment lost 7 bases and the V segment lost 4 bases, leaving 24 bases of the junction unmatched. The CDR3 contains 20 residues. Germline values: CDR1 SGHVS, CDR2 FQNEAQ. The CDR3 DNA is TGTGCCAGCAGCTCAAGCTTCTGGGGGGAGGGAGGGCCGACCGGCGGGGAGCTGTTTTTT. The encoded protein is CASSSSFWGEGGPTGGELFF.

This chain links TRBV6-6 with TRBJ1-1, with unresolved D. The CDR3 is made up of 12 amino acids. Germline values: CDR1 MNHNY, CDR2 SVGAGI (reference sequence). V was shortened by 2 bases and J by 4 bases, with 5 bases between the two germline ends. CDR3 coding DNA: TGTGCCAGCAGTTACGGCCGCACTGAAGCTTTCTTT. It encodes CASSYGRTEAFF.

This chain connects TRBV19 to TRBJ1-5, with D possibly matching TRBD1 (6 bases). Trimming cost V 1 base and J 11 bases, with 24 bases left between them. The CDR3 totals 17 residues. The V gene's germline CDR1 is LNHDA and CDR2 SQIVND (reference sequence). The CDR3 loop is CASSIVLSGGAGRTQHF. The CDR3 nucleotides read TGTGCCAGTAGTATAGTTCTTTCGGGGGGGGCCGGCAGGACCCAGCATTTT.

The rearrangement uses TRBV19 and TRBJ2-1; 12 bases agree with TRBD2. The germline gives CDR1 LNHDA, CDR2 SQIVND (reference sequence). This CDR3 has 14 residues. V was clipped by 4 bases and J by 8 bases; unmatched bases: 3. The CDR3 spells CASSRLAGAYEQFF. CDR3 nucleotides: TGTGCCAGTAGTAGACTAGCGGGAGCATATGAGCAGTTCTTC.

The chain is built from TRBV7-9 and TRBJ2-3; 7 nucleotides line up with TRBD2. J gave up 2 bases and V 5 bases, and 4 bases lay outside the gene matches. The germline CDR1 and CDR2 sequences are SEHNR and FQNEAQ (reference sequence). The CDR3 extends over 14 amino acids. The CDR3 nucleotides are TGTGCCAGCAGCGGGGGAGGGCCCACAGATACGCAGTATTTT. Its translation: CASSGGGPTDTQYF.

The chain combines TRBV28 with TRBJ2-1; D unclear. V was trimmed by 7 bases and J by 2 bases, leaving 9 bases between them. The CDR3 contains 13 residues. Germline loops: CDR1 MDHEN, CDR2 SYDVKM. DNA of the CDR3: TGTGCCAGCATTGGCTTTCCCTACAATGAGCAGTTCTTC. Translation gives CASIGFPYNEQFF.

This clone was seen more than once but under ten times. CDR3 in amino acids: CASCRLSSSTEAFF. DNA of the CDR3: TGTGCCAGCTGCCGACTGAGCTCGAGTACTGAAGCTTTCTTT. V usage is TRBV27 and J usage is TRBJ1-1; D remains unclear. Trimming removed 8 bases at V and 5 bases at J, with 18 bases between. From germline, CDR1 is MNHEY and CDR2 SMNVEV (reference sequence). This CDR3 is 14 amino acids long.

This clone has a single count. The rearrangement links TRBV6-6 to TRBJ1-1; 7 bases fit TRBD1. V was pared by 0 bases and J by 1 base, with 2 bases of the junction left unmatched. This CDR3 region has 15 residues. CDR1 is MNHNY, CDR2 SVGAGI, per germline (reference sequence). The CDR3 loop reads CASSYSRTGNTEAFF. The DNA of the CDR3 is TGTGCCAGCAGTTACTCACGGACAGGGAACACTGAAGCTTTCTTT.

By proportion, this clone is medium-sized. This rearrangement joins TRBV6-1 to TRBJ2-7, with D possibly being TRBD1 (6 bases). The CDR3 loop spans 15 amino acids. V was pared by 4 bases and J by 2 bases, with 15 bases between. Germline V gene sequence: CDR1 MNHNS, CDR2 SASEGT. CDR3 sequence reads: CASSVAQDSTYEQYF. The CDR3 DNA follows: TGTGCCAGCAGTGTCGCCCAGGACAGTACCTACGAGCAGTACTTC.